These T cell receptor beta chains were read from a single sample in a study of blood T cells in healthy people across ages. Via MiXCR, TCRdb re-called the 5' RACE reads, giving one row per CDR3 protein. Found here are over a million distinct CDR3 sequences, around 40% of them singletons; the top ten hold about 4%. Sequencing input: blood. Receptors were obtained from a woman aged 18-29 years in good health. CDR3s include the opening cysteine and the closing phenylalanine or tryptophan. Each record gives: clone size, D gene, J gene, V gene, CDR3 DNA, CDR3 protein. D genes are given only for firm matches. Rows give clone size only sometimes, using once, few, many, or a class for an expanded clone.

size: NA
D: NA
J: TRBJ1-2
V: TRBV20-1
DNA: TGCAGTGCTCTCAACCCAGGGAAGGGGCGCTATGGCTACACCTTC
CDR3: CSALNPGKGRYGYTF

size: NA
D: NA
J: TRBJ2-7
V: TRBV6-5
DNA: TGTGCCAGCAGTAGCAGGGAGAGCTCCTACGAGCAGTACTTC
CDR3: CASSSRESSYEQYF

size: few
D: NA
J: TRBJ2-1
V: TRBV12-3/TRBV12-4
DNA: TGTGCCAGTAGTTGGGGTTCCGAGCAGTTCTTC
CDR3: CASSWGSEQFF

size: many
D: NA
J: TRBJ2-5
V: TRBV10-3
DNA: TGTGCCATCAGTGGGTCAACTTACGAGACCCAGTACTTC
CDR3: CAISGSTYETQYF

size: NA
D: NA
J: TRBJ1-2
V: TRBV20-1
DNA: TGCAGTGCTAGAGGTACAGGGCGAGACTATGGCTACACCTTC
CDR3: CSARGTGRDYGYTF

size: NA
D: TRBD1
J: TRBJ2-7
V: TRBV20-1
DNA: TGCAGCTTATTGGGGACGGGACAGTCAGCCTACGAGCAGTACTTC
CDR3: CSLLGTGQSAYEQYF

size: NA
D: TRBD1
J: TRBJ2-5
V: TRBV6-1
DNA: TGTGCCAGCAGTGGACAGGGGACCCGCCAAGAGACCCAGTACTTC
CDR3: CASSGQGTRQETQYF

size: few
D: NA
J: TRBJ2-2
V: TRBV20-1
DNA: TGCAGTGCAAGGAGCATCCCGGGGGAGCTGTTTTTT
CDR3: CSARSIPGELFF

size: NA
D: NA
J: TRBJ2-3
V: TRBV7-9
DNA: TGTGCCAGCAACCCTATACTAGCACCGAGCACAGATACGCAGTATTTT
CDR3: CASNPILAPSTDTQYF

size: few
D: NA
J: TRBJ2-1
V: TRBV12-3/TRBV12-4
DNA: TGTGCCAGCAGTTTAAAATCCGGACCCCCGGGCGGGCAGTTCTTC
CDR3: CASSLKSGPPGGQFF

size: NA
D: NA
J: TRBJ1-1
V: TRBV15
DNA: TGTGCCACCAGCAGCGCGCCCGGGACCCTACGCAACACTGAAGCTTTCTTT
CDR3: CATSSAPGTLRNTEAFF

size: NA
D: TRBD1
J: TRBJ1-1
V: TRBV7-9
DNA: TGTGCCAGCACCCGACAGGGAGAGGTAGCTTTCTTT
CDR3: CASTRQGEVAFF

size: NA
D: TRBD2
J: TRBJ2-5
V: TRBV5-6
DNA: TGTGCCAGCAGCTTGTTACTAGCGGGGGGAGAGACCCAGTACTTC
CDR3: CASSLLLAGGETQYF

size: few
D: NA
J: TRBJ1-1
V: TRBV10-3
DNA: TGTGCCATCAACACCCCCGAGTTTAGAAATGAAGCTTTCTTT
CDR3: CAINTPEFRNEAFF

size: NA
D: NA
J: TRBJ2-1
V: TRBV29-1
DNA: TGCAGCGTGAAAAGGGGTGACACTGATGAGCAGTTCTTC
CDR3: CSVKRGDTDEQFF

size: NA
D: TRBD1
J: TRBJ2-7
V: TRBV29-1
DNA: TGCAGCGTGAGGGGACAGAGTACCTACGAGCAGTACTTC
CDR3: CSVRGQSTYEQYF

size: NA
D: NA
J: TRBJ2-1
V: TRBV9
DNA: TGTGCCAGCGCCCACGACATCGGGGGTGAGCAGTTCTTC
CDR3: CASAHDIGGEQFF

size: NA
D: TRBD1
J: TRBJ2-5
V: TRBV6-1
DNA: TGTGCCAGCAGTAGGACAGGGGGCCTAGGAGAGACCCAGTACTTC
CDR3: CASSRTGGLGETQYF

size: many
D: NA
J: TRBJ2-6
V: TRBV7-9
DNA: TGTGCCAGCAGCTATTTCTCTGGGGCCAACGTCCTGACTTTC
CDR3: CASSYFSGANVLTF

size: NA
D: NA
J: TRBJ2-3
V: TRBV19
DNA: TGTGCCAGTAGTATCCTGGGGAGTAGCACAGATACGCAGTATTTT
CDR3: CASSILGSSTDTQYF

size: NA
D: NA
J: TRBJ2-5
V: TRBV6-5
DNA: TGTGCCAGCAGTTACCCGAGGGGGGGAACCCAAGAGACCCAGTACTTC
CDR3: CASSYPRGGTQETQYF

size: NA
D: TRBD1
J: TRBJ2-7
V: TRBV5-1
DNA: TGCGCCAGCAGCGTCTCGACAGGGGGGTTATACGAGCAGTACTTC
CDR3: CASSVSTGGLYEQYF

size: NA
D: TRBD1
J: TRBJ2-2
V: TRBV2
DNA: TGTGCCAGCAGCCGGACAGGGGGCGCAAACACCGGGGAGCTGTTTTTT
CDR3: CASSRTGGANTGELFF

size: NA
D: NA
J: TRBJ2-5
V: TRBV30
DNA: TGTGCCTGGAGTGTCGCCGGATTCCAAGAGACCCAGTACTTC
CDR3: CAWSVAGFQETQYF

size: few
D: TRBD1
J: TRBJ2-1
V: TRBV5-1
DNA: TGCGCCAGCAGCTCGACAGGGTGGAGATTGTACAATGAGCAGTTCTTC
CDR3: CASSSTGWRLYNEQFF

size: NA
D: NA
J: TRBJ2-7
V: TRBV10-3
DNA: TGTGCCATCAGTGAGGGACTAACCTACGAGCAGTACTTC
CDR3: CAISEGLTYEQYF

size: few
D: NA
J: TRBJ1-2
V: TRBV4-1
DNA: TGCGCCAGCAGCCAAGATGGGAAGGGCCTAATAGATGGGTATGGCTACACCTTC
CDR3: CASSQDGKGLIDGYGYTF

size: few
D: NA
J: TRBJ1-2
V: TRBV6-5
DNA: TGTGCCAGCAGTCCCGGGGGCAGAGCTAACTATGGCTACACCTTC
CDR3: CASSPGGRANYGYTF

size: NA
D: NA
J: TRBJ2-7
V: TRBV5-1
DNA: TGCGCCAGCAGCCAGGGGACTCCAGGAAGCTACGAGCAGTACTTC
CDR3: CASSQGTPGSYEQYF

size: NA
D: TRBD1
J: TRBJ1-1
V: TRBV27
DNA: TGTGCCAGCAGCACGGACAGGGGGGAGGTTAAAGCTTTCTTT
CDR3: CASSTDRGEVKAFF

size: NA
D: NA
J: TRBJ1-2
V: TRBV20-1
DNA: TGCAGTGCTAGTCCGGCGGGGAAATGGTTTGGCTACACCTTC
CDR3: CSASPAGKWFGYTF

size: few
D: TRBD1
J: TRBJ2-1
V: TRBV27
DNA: TGTGCCAGCAGATGGACAGGTAAAGCCTACAATGAGCAGTTCTTC
CDR3: CASRWTGKAYNEQFF

size: few
D: NA
J: TRBJ2-4
V: TRBV5-1
DNA: TGCGCCAGCAGCTTGGACATCCTGGAAAACATTCAGTACTTC
CDR3: CASSLDILENIQYF

size: few
D: NA
J: TRBJ1-2
V: TRBV3-1
DNA: TGTGCCAGCAGCCAAGCGAGACAGAATTACTATGGCTACACCTTC
CDR3: CASSQARQNYYGYTF

size: NA
D: NA
J: TRBJ2-4
V: TRBV5-1
DNA: TGCGCCAGCAGCTCAGTGGGGGGGCAGACGACTCAAAACATTCAGTACTTC
CDR3: CASSSVGGQTTQNIQYF

size: few
D: TRBD2
J: TRBJ2-3
V: TRBV6-5
DNA: TGTGCCAGCAGTTCCACCCCCGGCGGGGGAAGCACAGATACGCAGTATTTT
CDR3: CASSSTPGGGSTDTQYF

size: many
D: NA
J: TRBJ2-1
V: TRBV28
DNA: TGTGCCAGCAGTTGGACAGAACCCTACAATGAGCAGTTCTTC
CDR3: CASSWTEPYNEQFF

size: few
D: NA
J: TRBJ1-2
V: TRBV7-9
DNA: TGTGCCAGCAGTCGTATAGTGGGGGACTATGGCTACACCTTC
CDR3: CASSRIVGDYGYTF

size: NA
D: NA
J: TRBJ2-5
V: TRBV30
DNA: TGTGCCTGGAGTCGTTTTCCAGTAGTGGAGACCCAGTACTTC
CDR3: CAWSRFPVVETQYF

size: NA
D: TRBD1
J: TRBJ2-3
V: TRBV7-2
DNA: TGTGCCAGCAGCCCCTCGAGGGGACAGACAGATACGCAGTATTTT
CDR3: CASSPSRGQTDTQYF

size: many
D: NA
J: TRBJ2-1
V: TRBV9
DNA: TGTGCCAGCAGCGTTATGGCGGAGGGTAACGAGCAGTTCTTC
CDR3: CASSVMAEGNEQFF

size: few
D: TRBD1
J: TRBJ1-2
V: TRBV27
DNA: TGTGCCAGCAGTGAGGGACCAGGGGGTTGGGGCTACACCTTC
CDR3: CASSEGPGGWGYTF

size: NA
D: NA
J: TRBJ1-1
V: TRBV20-1
DNA: TGCAGTGCTAAGCTCAGAGGGCGGAACACTGAAGCTTTCTTT
CDR3: CSAKLRGRNTEAFF